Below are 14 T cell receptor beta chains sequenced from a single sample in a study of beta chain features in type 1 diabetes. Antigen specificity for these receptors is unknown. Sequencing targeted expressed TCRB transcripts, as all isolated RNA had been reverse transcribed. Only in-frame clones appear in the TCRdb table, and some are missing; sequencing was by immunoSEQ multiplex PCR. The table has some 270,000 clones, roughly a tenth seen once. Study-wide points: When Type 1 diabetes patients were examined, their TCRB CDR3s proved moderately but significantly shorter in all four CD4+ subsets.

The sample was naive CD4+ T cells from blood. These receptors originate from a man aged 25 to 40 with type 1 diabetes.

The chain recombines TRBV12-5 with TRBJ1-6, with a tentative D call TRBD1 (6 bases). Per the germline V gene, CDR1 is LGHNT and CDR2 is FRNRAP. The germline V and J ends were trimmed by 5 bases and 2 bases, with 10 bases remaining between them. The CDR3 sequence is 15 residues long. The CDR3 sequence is CASGTGNTYNSPLHF. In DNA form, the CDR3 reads TGTGCTAGTGGTACAGGGAACACCTATAATTCACCCCTCCACTTT.

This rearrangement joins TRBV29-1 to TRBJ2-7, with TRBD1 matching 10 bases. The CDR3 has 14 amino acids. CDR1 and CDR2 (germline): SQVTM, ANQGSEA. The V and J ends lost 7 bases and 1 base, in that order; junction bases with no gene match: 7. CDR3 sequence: CSAKRDRGSYEQYF. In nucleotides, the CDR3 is TGCAGCGCCAAACGGGACAGGGGATCCTACGAGCAGTACTTC.

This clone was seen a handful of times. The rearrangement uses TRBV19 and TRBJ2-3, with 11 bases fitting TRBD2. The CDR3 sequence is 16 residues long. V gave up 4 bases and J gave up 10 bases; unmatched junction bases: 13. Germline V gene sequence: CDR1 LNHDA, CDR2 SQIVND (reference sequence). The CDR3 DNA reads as TGTGCCAGTAGTACGTTAGCGGGGGGGCCTGGACGGGCGCAGTATTTT. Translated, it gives CASSTLAGGPGRAQYF.

The CDR3 sequence is CASSLASGNYEQYF. The DNA of the CDR3 is TGCGCCAGCAGCTTAGCTAGCGGAAACTACGAGCAGTACTTC. V gene TRBV5-1 combines with J gene TRBJ2-7; 7 bases line up with TRBD2. Losses at the gene ends were 2 bases for V and 3 bases for J; bases not matched to a gene: 5. The CDR3 sequence is 14 residues long. Germline V gene sequence: CDR1 SGHRS, CDR2 YFSETQ.

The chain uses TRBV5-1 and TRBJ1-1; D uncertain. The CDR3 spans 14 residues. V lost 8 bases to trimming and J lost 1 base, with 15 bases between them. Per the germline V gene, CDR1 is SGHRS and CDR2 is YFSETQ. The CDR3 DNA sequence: TGCGCCAGTGGGGTTAGTGCGGGGAACACTGAAGCTTTCTTT. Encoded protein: CASGVSAGNTEAFF.

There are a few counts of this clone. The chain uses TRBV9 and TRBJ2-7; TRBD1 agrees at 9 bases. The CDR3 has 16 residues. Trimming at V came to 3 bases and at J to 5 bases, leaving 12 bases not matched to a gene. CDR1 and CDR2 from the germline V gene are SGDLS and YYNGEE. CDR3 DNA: TGTGCCAGCAGCGGACGGGCGACAGGGGGTTACGACGAGCAGTACTTC. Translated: CASSGRATGGYDEQYF. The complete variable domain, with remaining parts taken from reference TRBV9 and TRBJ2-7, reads DSGVTQTPKHLITATGQRVTLRCSPRSGDLSVYWYQQSLDQGLQFLIQYYNGEERAKGNILERFSAQQFPDLHSELNLSSLELGDSALYFCASSGRATGGYDEQYFGPGTRLTVT.

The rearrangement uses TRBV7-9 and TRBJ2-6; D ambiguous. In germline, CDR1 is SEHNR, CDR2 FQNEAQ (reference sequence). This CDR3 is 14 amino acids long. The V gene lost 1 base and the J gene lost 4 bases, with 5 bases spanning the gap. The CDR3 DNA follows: TGTGCCAGCAGCTTAGGTTCAGGGGCCAACGTCCTGACTTTC. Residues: CASSLGSGANVLTF. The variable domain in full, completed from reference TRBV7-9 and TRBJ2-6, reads DTGVSQNPRHKITKRGQNVTFRCDPISEHNRLYWYRQTLGQGPEFLTYFQNEAQLEKSRLLSDRFSAERPKGSFSTLEIQRTEQGDSAMYLCASSLGSGANVLTFGAGSRLTVL.

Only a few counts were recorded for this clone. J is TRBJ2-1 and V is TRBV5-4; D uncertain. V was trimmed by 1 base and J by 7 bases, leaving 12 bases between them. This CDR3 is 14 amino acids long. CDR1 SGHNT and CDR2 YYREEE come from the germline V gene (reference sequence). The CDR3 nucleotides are TGTGCCAGCAGCTTGACGAGTAGTGCGAATGAGCAGTTCTTC. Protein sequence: CASSLTSSANEQFF.

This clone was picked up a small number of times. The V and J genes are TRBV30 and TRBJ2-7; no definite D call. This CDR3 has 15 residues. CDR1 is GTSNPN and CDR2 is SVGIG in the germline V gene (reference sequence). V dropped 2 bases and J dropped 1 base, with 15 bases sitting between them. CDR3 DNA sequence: TGTGCCTGGAGTCCCCCGCCAGTACCTTCCTACGAGCAGTACTTC. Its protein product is CAWSPPPVPSYEQYF. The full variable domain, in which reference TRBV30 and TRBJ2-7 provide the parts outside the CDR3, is SQTIHQWPATLVQPVGSPLSLECTVEGTSNPNLYWYRQAAGRGLQLLFYSVGIGQISSEVPQNLSASRPQDRQFILSSKKLLLSDSGFYLCAWSPPPVPSYEQYFGPGTRLTVT.

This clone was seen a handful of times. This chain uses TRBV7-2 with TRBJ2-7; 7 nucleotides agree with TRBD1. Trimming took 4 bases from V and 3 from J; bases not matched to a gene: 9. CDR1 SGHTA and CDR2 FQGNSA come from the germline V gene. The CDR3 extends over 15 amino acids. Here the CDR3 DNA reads TGTGCCAGCAGCTCCGACAGGGCGAGTGGCTACGAGCAGTACTTC. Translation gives CASSSDRASGYEQYF.

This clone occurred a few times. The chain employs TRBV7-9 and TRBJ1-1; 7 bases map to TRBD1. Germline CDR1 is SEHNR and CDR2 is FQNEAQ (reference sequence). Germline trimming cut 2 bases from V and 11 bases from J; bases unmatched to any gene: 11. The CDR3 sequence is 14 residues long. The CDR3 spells CASSLRDDRVDAFF. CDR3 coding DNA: TGTGCCAGCAGCTTACGGGATGACAGGGTCGACGCTTTCTTT.

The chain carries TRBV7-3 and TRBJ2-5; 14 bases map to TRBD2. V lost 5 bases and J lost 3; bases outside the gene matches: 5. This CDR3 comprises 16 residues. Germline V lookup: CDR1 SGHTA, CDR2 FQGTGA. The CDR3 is CASSLGLAGGEETQYF. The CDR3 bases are TGTGCCAGCAGCCTAGGACTAGCGGGGGGCGAAGAGACCCAGTACTTC.

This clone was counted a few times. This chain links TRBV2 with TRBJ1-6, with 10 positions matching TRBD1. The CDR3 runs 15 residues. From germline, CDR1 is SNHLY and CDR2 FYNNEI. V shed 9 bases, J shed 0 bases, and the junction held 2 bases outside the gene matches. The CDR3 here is CARGQGSSYNSPLHF. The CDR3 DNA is TGTGCCAGGGGACAGGGGAGCTCCTATAATTCACCCCTCCACTTT.

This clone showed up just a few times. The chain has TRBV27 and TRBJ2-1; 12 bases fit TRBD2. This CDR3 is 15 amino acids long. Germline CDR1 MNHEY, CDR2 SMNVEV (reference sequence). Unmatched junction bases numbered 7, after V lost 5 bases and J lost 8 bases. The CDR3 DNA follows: TGTGCCAGCAGTGCCCTAGCGGGGGGGGTGGATGAGCAGTTCTTC. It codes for CASSALAGGVDEQFF.